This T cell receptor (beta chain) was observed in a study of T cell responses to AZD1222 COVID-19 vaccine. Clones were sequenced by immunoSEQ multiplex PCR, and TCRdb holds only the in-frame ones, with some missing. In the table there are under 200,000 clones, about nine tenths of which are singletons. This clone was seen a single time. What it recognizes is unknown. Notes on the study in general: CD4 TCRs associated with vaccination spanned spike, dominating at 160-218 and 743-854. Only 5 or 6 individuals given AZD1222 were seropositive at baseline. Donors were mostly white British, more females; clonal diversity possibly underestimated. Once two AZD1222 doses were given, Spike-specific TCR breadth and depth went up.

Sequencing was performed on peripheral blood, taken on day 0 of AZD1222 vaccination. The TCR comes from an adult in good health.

The chain's CDR3 is CASSLGLSSTDTQYF. CDR3 coding DNA: TGTGCCAGCAGCTTAGGTCTATCTAGCACAGATACGCAGTATTTT. The chain couples TRBV7-3 to TRBJ2-3; no definite D call. The V end was cut by 2 bases, the J end by 0 bases, with 9 bases between. This CDR3 spans 15 amino acids. The germline CDR1 and CDR2 sequences are SGHTA and FQGTGA.